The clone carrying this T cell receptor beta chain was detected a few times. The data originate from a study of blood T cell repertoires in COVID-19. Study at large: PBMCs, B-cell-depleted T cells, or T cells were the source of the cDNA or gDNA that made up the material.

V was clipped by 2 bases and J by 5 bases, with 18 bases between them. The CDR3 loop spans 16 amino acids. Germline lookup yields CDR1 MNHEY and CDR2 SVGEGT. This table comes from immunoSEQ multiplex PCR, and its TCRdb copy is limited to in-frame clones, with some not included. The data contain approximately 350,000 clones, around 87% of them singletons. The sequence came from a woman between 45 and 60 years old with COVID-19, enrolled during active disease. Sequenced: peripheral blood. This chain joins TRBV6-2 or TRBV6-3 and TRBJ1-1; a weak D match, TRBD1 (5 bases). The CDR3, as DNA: TGTGCCAGCAGTTACGCCAGGGCCCAAACGCGGACTGAAGCTTTCTTT. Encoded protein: CASSYARAQTRTEAFF.